Below, 19 T cell receptor beta chains from the same sample are listed, as sequenced in a study of cytomegalovirus exposure and HLA in healthy donors. PCR primers comprised 60 Vbeta and 13 Jbeta primers. Assay used: immunoSEQ multiplex PCR; TCRdb lists only in-frame clones, some missing. This table lists approximately 37,000 clones. The material sequenced was PBMCs. The source of these receptors is a human donor in good health.

V usage is TRBV9 and J usage is TRBJ2-7, with 7 bases matching TRBD1. CDR1 is SGDLS and CDR2 is YYNGEE in the germline V gene. J was trimmed by 2 bases and V by 0 bases; bases with no gene match: 5. The CDR3 contains 15 residues. The CDR3: CASSVGTGRAYEQYF. CDR3 bases: TGTGCCAGCAGCGTAGGGACAGGCCGCGCCTACGAGCAGTACTTC.

The chain has TRBV6-5 and TRBJ1-6; D is ambiguous. With 2 bases removed from V and 9 bases from J, the gap between germline ends came to 14 bases. Germline loops: CDR1 MNHEY, CDR2 SVGAGI. This CDR3 is built from 15 residues. The CDR3, as DNA: TGTGCCAGCAGTTACGATGGAATGGGAGGTTCACCCCTCCACTTT. Its protein is CASSYDGMGGSPLHF.

The J gene is TRBJ1-6, the V gene TRBV27, with 7 bases aligning to TRBD1. V dropped 5 bases and J dropped 5; count of bases not matched to a gene: 3. The germline V gene encodes CDR1 MNHEY and CDR2 SMNVEV (reference sequence). The CDR3 is made up of 14 amino acids. In nucleotides, the CDR3 is TGTGCCAGCAGTCGACAGGGAAATAATTCACCCCTCCACTTT. It yields the protein CASSRQGNNSPLHF.

This chain links TRBV6-1 with TRBJ1-1; D uncertain. The CDR3 consists of 14 residues. With 7 bases removed from V and 3 bases from J, the gap between germline ends came to 15 bases. Germline CDR1 MNHNS, CDR2 SASEGT. The chain's CDR3 is CASTRRGSDTEAFF. DNA for the CDR3: TGTGCCAGCACCCGGAGAGGGAGCGACACTGAAGCTTTCTTT.

This chain links TRBV10-2 with TRBJ2-7, with a weak D call TRBD1 (5 bases). The V gene lost 5 bases and the J gene lost 2 bases, with 7 bases spanning the gap. CDR1 is WSHSY and CDR2 is SAAADI in the germline V gene. CDR3 length equals 12 residues. CDR3 loop: CASSPQAYEQYF. For the CDR3, the DNA is TGCGCCAGCAGTCCACAGGCCTACGAGCAGTACTTC.

J is TRBJ1-1 and V is TRBV6-5, with no clear D. Germline CDR1 is MNHEY and CDR2 is SVGAGI. V shed 2 bases and J shed 1 base, with 5 bases lying between them. The CDR3 sequence is 13 residues long. CDR3 coding DNA: TGTGCCAGCAGTTACCAGAAGAACACTGAAGCTTTCTTT. It specifies CASSYQKNTEAFF.

The J gene is TRBJ1-4, the V gene TRBV30, with a tentative D call TRBD1 (6 bases). This CDR3 spans 14 amino acids. CDR1 and CDR2 from the germline V gene are GTSNPN and SVGIG (reference sequence). The V gene lost 0 bases and the J gene lost 8 bases, with 13 bases spanning the gap. The DNA of the CDR3 is TGTGCCTGGAGTGTTTCAGGGGTCCAAGAAAAACTGTTTTTT. As protein: CAWSVSGVQEKLFF.

The genes are TRBV11-2 and TRBJ2-7; possible D gene TRBD1, 5 bases. Germline CDR1 and CDR2: SGHAT and FQNNGV. V was pared by 3 bases and J by 10 bases, with 13 bases between. This CDR3 region has 12 residues. CDR3 nucleotides: TGTGCCAGCAGCTTCCAGGGTCGTGATCAGTACTTC. Protein: CASSFQGRDQYF. The full variable domain, with the rest looked up from reference TRBV11-2 and TRBJ2-7, is EAGVAQSPRYKIIEKRQSVAFWCNPISGHATLYWYQQILGQGPKLLIQFQNNGVVDDSQLPKDRFSAERLKGVDSTLKIQPAKLEDSAVYLCASSFQGRDQYFGPGTRLTVT.

The chain is built from TRBV28 and TRBJ1-1; TRBD1 is a possible D gene (6 bases). The V end lost 2 bases, the J end lost 11 bases, and 18 bases lay between the germline ends. Germline CDR1 is MDHEN and CDR2 is SYDVKM. This CDR3 region has 14 residues. CDR3 DNA sequence: TGTGCCAGCAGTTTAGAGTCGCTCGGGACACTGGCTTTCTTT. Its translation: CASSLESLGTLAFF.

This sequence joins TRBV18 and TRBJ1-5, with TRBD1 identical over 7 bases. This CDR3 is 16 amino acids long. Germline values: CDR1 KGHSH, CDR2 LQKENI. V lost 2 bases and J lost 4; bases outside the gene matches: 8. The CDR3 is CASSPYTGALNQPQHF. The CDR3 DNA reads TGTGCCAGCTCACCATATACAGGGGCCCTAAATCAGCCCCAGCATTTT.

The V call is TRBV7-6, the J call TRBJ2-2, with D possibly TRBD2 on 6 matching bases. Trimming shortened V by 0 bases and J by 5 bases, and 13 bases separated the two germline ends. The CDR3 has 16 amino acids. Germline CDR1 and CDR2: SGHVS and FNYEAQ. CDR3 DNA sequence: TGTGCCAGCAGCTTAGCGCTAAGGAGGGAGACCGGGGAGCTGTTTTTT. Encoded protein: CASSLALRRETGELFF.

This chain joins TRBV2 and TRBJ2-3, with TRBD2 matching over 7 bases. The germline gives CDR1 SNHLY, CDR2 FYNNEI. The J segment lost 8 bases and the V segment lost 6 bases, leaving 11 bases of the junction unmatched. This CDR3 spans 14 amino acids. The CDR3 region is CASRAGTFIGTQYF. For the CDR3, the DNA is TGTGCCAGCAGAGCGGGGACTTTCATTGGTACGCAGTATTTT.

The genes are TRBV5-5 and TRBJ2-7; no definite D call. Trimming took off 6 bases at V and 2 bases at J, with 6 bases between the two ends. From germline, CDR1 is SGHKS and CDR2 YYEKEE (reference sequence). There are 11 residues in the CDR3. Here the CDR3 DNA reads TGTGCCAGCACCATTGCCTACGAGCAGTACTTC. Protein product: CASTIAYEQYF.

The chain recombines TRBV7-6 with TRBJ1-1; D unresolved. The CDR3 extends over 14 amino acids. Germline CDR1 reads SGHVS; CDR2 reads FNYEAQ. V was clipped by 2 bases and J by 3 bases, with 10 bases between them. The CDR3 coding sequence is TGTGCCAGCAGCTTACTGGTAGAGCACACTGAAGCTTTCTTT. Protein: CASSLLVEHTEAFF.

The CDR3 here is CASSEARRGSYLYGYTF. CDR3 in DNA: TGTGCCAGCAGTGAAGCGCGAAGAGGGTCTTATCTCTATGGCTACACCTTC. V usage is TRBV6-1 and J usage is TRBJ1-2; D call uncertain. The CDR3 has 17 amino acids. Deletions cut 0 bases from V and 4 bases from J, with 18 bases between. CDR1 MNHNS and CDR2 SASEGT come from the germline V gene.

J is TRBJ1-5 and V is TRBV6-5; no reliable D call. Germline CDR1 and CDR2: MNHEY and SVGAGI. V lost 3 bases to trimming and J lost 0 bases, with 9 bases between them. The CDR3 consists of 15 residues. The CDR3 nucleotides read TGTGCCAGCAGTTATCAGTTCGATAGCAATCAGCCCCAGCATTTT. This gives the protein CASSYQFDSNQPQHF.

The CDR3 loop is CASSQGGGSVTSPLHF. For the CDR3, the DNA is TGCGCCAGCAGCCAAGGGGGGGGCTCAGTAACCTCACCCCTCCACTTT. The chain joins TRBV4-1 to TRBJ1-6; the D gene is possibly TRBD1 (6 bases). V dropped 1 base and J dropped 10 bases, with 17 bases sitting between them. The CDR3 sequence is 16 residues long. Germline CDR1 and CDR2: MGHRA and YSYEKL.

The CDR3 coding sequence is TGTGCCAGCAGCCCAGGGATTGGCCCTTCCACTTACGAGCAGTACTTC. It translates to CASSPGIGPSTYEQYF. The chain is built from TRBV9 and TRBJ2-7; perhaps TRBD1 as D (5 bases). The CDR3 extends over 16 amino acids. Trimming cost V 4 bases and J 4 bases, with 21 bases left between them. The germline V gene has CDR1 SGDLS and CDR2 YYNGEE.

The chain employs TRBV2 and TRBJ2-1, with 8 bases identical to TRBD1. The V gene end was trimmed by 6 bases and the J gene end by 2 bases; junction bases not matched to a gene: 6. CDR1 and CDR2 from the germline V gene are SNHLY and FYNNEI. The CDR3 spans 15 residues. This chain's CDR3 is CASSPGQGPYNEQFF. The DNA of the CDR3 is TGTGCCAGCAGCCCTGGACAGGGTCCCTACAATGAGCAGTTCTTC.